One sample yielded the 19 T cell receptor beta chains listed below, sequenced in a study of CD8 T cells in ankylosing spondylitis. TCRdb passed the 5' RACE reads through MiXCR, listing each CDR3 protein once. The top ten clones hold approximately 4.6% of a sample with nearly 250,000 distinct CDR3 sequences, roughly 32% of them seen once. Sequencing input: blood, either unsorted or a sorted T cell fraction (not recorded which). These receptors originate from a male donor with ankylosing spondylitis or in good health (not recorded which).

There are many counts of this clonotype. V and J are TRBV20-1 and TRBJ2-6, with unresolved D. Germline loops: CDR1 DFQATT, CDR2 SNEGSKA (reference sequence). Trimming removed 7 bases at V and 6 bases at J, with 10 bases between. The CDR3 contains 12 residues. The CDR3 sequence: CSGYREANVLTF. In DNA form, the CDR3 reads TGCAGTGGATATAGGGAGGCCAACGTCCTGACTTTC.

The chain recombines TRBV27 with TRBJ1-2; D is unresolved. Between the trimmed V and J ends, which lost 5 bases and 0 bases, there was a span of 16 bases. CDR3 length equals 16 residues. Germline CDR1 is MNHEY and CDR2 is SMNVEV (reference sequence). For the CDR3, the DNA is TGTGCCAGCAGTCCCCGGCGAACAGCAGCTAACTATGGCTACACCTTC. Residues: CASSPRRTAANYGYTF.

This rearrangement joins TRBV20-1 to TRBJ2-7; no reliable D call. V was pared by 5 bases and J by 2 bases, with 16 bases between. Germline CDR1 is DFQATT and CDR2 is SNEGSKA (reference sequence). The CDR3 contains 14 residues. The DNA for the CDR3 is TGCAGTGCTCCTTACCCCAGAACCCCCTACGAGCAGTACTTC. Its protein product is CSAPYPRTPYEQYF.

On this clonotype itself: At one boundary the junction diverges from the germline segment, which might be a read error. The chain recombines TRBV7-7 with TRBJ2-7, with a weak D call TRBD2 (5 bases). The germline CDR1 and CDR2 sequences are SSHAT and FNYEAQ (reference sequence). There are 13 residues in the CDR3. CDR3 loop: CASSLDSHGEQYF. The CDR3 coding sequence is TGTGCTAGCAGCTTGGACTCACACGGGGAGCAGTACTTC.

In this sample, this clonotype turned up many times. This chain connects TRBV20-1 to TRBJ1-1; no reliable D call. The V gene's germline CDR1 is DFQATT and CDR2 SNEGSKA (reference sequence). This CDR3 region has 11 residues. CDR3 residues: CRGRVSGGAFF. The CDR3 nucleotides are TGCAGGGGGAGAGTGTCGGGAGGAGCTTTCTTT.

This clonotype came up a few times. The rearrangement uses TRBV20-1 and TRBJ1-1, with D perhaps TRBD1 (5 bases). V was clipped by 5 bases and J by 3 bases, with 16 bases between them. CDR1 is DFQATT, CDR2 SNEGSKA, per germline (reference sequence). This CDR3 comprises 14 residues. The CDR3 nucleotides are TGCAGTGCTTTAACCAGGACGGGGGACACTGAAGCTTTCTTT. Amino acid sequence: CSALTRTGDTEAFF.

This clonotype was observed a handful of times. The rearrangement joins TRBV20-1 to TRBJ1-5; a weak D match, TRBD1 (5 bases). The germline V gene has CDR1 DFQATT and CDR2 SNEGSKA (reference sequence). Trimming took 6 bases from V and 5 from J, leaving 14 bases between them. The CDR3 runs 13 residues. CDR3 coding DNA: TGCAGTGCCTCTACAATGGGGGATCAGCCCCAGCATTTT. It is translated as CSASTMGDQPQHF.

The chain couples TRBV29-1 to TRBJ2-7, with TRBD1 identical over 7 bases. After removal of 8 bases from V and 3 bases from J, the junction contained 13 bases not matched to a gene. The V gene's germline CDR1 is SQVTM and CDR2 ANQGSEA. This CDR3 region has 14 residues. The CDR3 region is CSFITRDSLYEQYF. The CDR3 nucleotides are TGCAGCTTCATAACTCGGGACAGTCTCTACGAGCAGTACTTC.

This clonotype turned up a few times. The chain has TRBV20-1 and TRBJ2-7, with D perhaps matching TRBD1 or TRBD2 (5 bases each). Germline CDR1 is DFQATT and CDR2 is SNEGSKA (reference sequence). The CDR3 is 13 amino acids. Trimming took 6 bases from V and 2 from J, leaving 14 bases between them. CDR3 sequence reads: CSAIPGAAYEQYF. The DNA for the CDR3 is TGCAGTGCAATACCCGGGGCTGCCTACGAGCAGTACTTC.

The sample holds a few counts of this clonotype. V gene TRBV5-6 combines with J gene TRBJ2-1; 7 bases line up with TRBD2. V lost 3 bases, J lost 6 bases, and 21 bases stayed unmatched. This CDR3 contains 19 residues. Germline V gives CDR1 SGHDT, CDR2 YYEEEE. The CDR3 region is CASSSLSLPGGSRGNEQFF. DNA of the CDR3: TGTGCCAGCAGCTCCCTATCTCTACCCGGGGGGTCCCGGGGCAATGAGCAGTTCTTC.

The table lists this clonotype with a count of one. The rearrangement joins TRBV28 to TRBJ1-5, with D hard to call. Trimming cost V 8 bases and J 6 bases, with 11 bases left between them. The germline V gene has CDR1 MDHEN and CDR2 SYDVKM. The CDR3 runs to 12 residues. This CDR3 reads CASVIAGQPQHF. The DNA of the CDR3 is TGTGCCAGCGTCATCGCCGGTCAGCCCCAGCATTTT.

There are many counts of this clonotype. The chain recombines TRBV20-1 with TRBJ2-3, with unresolved D. The V and J ends lost 2 bases and 0 bases respectively, with 9 bases between them. Germline V gene lookup returns CDR1 DFQATT and CDR2 SNEGSKA (reference sequence). CDR3 size: 14 residues. CDR3 bases: TGCAGTGCTAGATATGGAGATAGCACAGATACGCAGTATTTT. This encodes CSARYGDSTDTQYF.

This clonotype was seen repeatedly, ten times or more. The chain has TRBV6-1 and TRBJ1-6; D not certain. The V gene's germline CDR1 is MNHNS and CDR2 SASEGT. V lost 6 bases to trimming and J lost 7 bases, with 16 bases between them. The CDR3 extends over 15 amino acids. CDR3 residues: CASSLGGRRNSPLHF. In nucleotides, the CDR3 is TGTGCCAGCAGCCTCGGCGGACGGAGGAATTCACCCCTCCACTTT.

This chain uses TRBV12-3 or TRBV12-4 with TRBJ1-2; perhaps TRBD1 as D (5 bases). V dropped 5 bases and J dropped 5 bases, with 12 bases sitting between them. The CDR3 length is 13 residues. The DNA of the CDR3 is TGTGCCAGCAGTCTCCCGGGGGGGTATGGCTACACCTTC. It codes for CASSLPGGYGYTF.

This clonotype has just a few counts. This sequence joins TRBV4-2 and TRBJ2-7, with a tentative D call TRBD1 (7 bases). Per germline, CDR1 LGHNA and CDR2 YNFKEQ. The V end was cut by 1 base, the J end by 3 bases, with 13 bases between. CDR3 length equals 15 residues. CDR3 DNA sequence: TGTGCCAGCAGCCAAGGACCAGGGGGAGGCTACGAGCAGTACTTC. Amino acid sequence: CASSQGPGGGYEQYF.

This clonotype showed up many times. This chain links TRBV9 with TRBJ2-7; either TRBD1 or TRBD2 may fit D (5 bases each). The CDR3 is made up of 13 amino acids. Germline V gene data show CDR1 as SGDLS and CDR2 as YYNGEE. With 4 bases removed from V and 7 bases from J, the gap between germline ends came to 15 bases. CDR3 DNA sequence: TGTGCCAGCAGCACCAGGATGGGGGAGGAGCAGTACTTC. This translates into CASSTRMGEEQYF.

V gene TRBV12-3 or TRBV12-4 combines with J gene TRBJ1-2; D is perhaps TRBD1 (5 bases). Between the trimmed V and J ends, which lost 6 bases and 8 bases, there was a span of 13 bases. The CDR3 is 12 residues long. DNA for the CDR3: TGTGCCAGCAGCCCGGGACCCTTAGGCTACACCTTC. This encodes CASSPGPLGYTF.

Ten or more counts support this clonotype. The junction does not match germline at one end; this may be a read error. This rearrangement joins TRBV20-1 to TRBJ2-1, with D unresolved. The CDR3 length is 12 residues. Germline CDR1 and CDR2: DFQATT and SNEGSKA (reference sequence). The CDR3, as DNA: TGCAGTGCTAGAGTTTCCTTCAATGAGCAGTTCTTC. Protein: CSARVSFNEQFF.

This clonotype was detected a few times. The chain carries TRBV20-1 and TRBJ2-7, with 7 bases identical to TRBD1. The germline V gene encodes CDR1 DFQATT and CDR2 SNEGSKA (reference sequence). This CDR3 is built from 14 residues. The junction had 9 bases not matched to a gene; V was cut back by 5 bases and J by 2 bases. The DNA for the CDR3 is TGCAGTGCTGACACAGGGGAGTCGGCCTACGAGCAGTACTTC. Protein product: CSADTGESAYEQYF.